Following are 32 T cell receptor beta chains from one sample sequenced in a study of regulatory T cells in long-lasting Graves disease. Time point specified: newly diagnosed GD, antithyroid drugs for less than 3 months. PBMC-derived RNA was used for the TCR library. Building of the TCR beta libraries involved iRepertoire HTBI primers and Arm-PCR of CDR3 regions. One entry per CDR3 protein results from TCRdb running MiXCR on the multiplex PCR reads. Among under 400,000 distinct CDR3 sequences, roughly 17% were seen once, and the ten largest hold roughly 29%. The sample was also reused in another study, on T cells in Graves' hyperthyroidism and ophthalmopathy.

Here the sequenced sample was peripheral blood mononuclear cells (PBMCs), taken at new diagnosis, from a patient treated with antithyroid drugs. Source of these receptors: a man aged 35-49 years with Graves disease.

This clonotype was seen ten or more times. This chain links TRBV2 with TRBJ2-1; possibly TRBD2 for D (7 bases). The CDR3 is made up of 16 amino acids. Trimming left V 3 bases short and J 2 bases short, with 14 bases between. Germline V gene data show CDR1 as SNHLY and CDR2 as FYNNEI. CDR3 bases: TGTGCCAGCAGTGATAGGGGGGGGGGAACCTACAATGAGCAGTTCTTC. It yields the protein CASSDRGGGTYNEQFF.

Concerning this clonotype itself: This may arise from a read error, as a much more abundant clone is one base away. Here the CDR3 omits its conserved ending phenylalanine or tryptophan, so a read error is the likely source. The chain recombines TRBV7-9 with TRBJ2-5, with unresolved D. The CDR3 loop spans 11 amino acids. Germline V gives CDR1 SEHNR, CDR2 FQNEAQ (reference sequence). The V end lost 5 bases, the J end lost 3 bases, and 4 bases lay between the germline ends. The CDR3 here is CASSREETQYL. DNA of the CDR3: TGTGCCAGCAGCCGTGAAGAGACCCAGTACCTC.

This clonotype has at least ten counts. This chain links TRBV4-1 with TRBJ1-5; possible D gene TRBD1, 5 bases. Trimming pared 1 base from V and 4 bases from J, leaving 8 bases between. Germline CDR1 and CDR2: MGHRA and YSYEKL. The CDR3 runs to 14 residues. CDR3 coding DNA: TGCGCCAGCAGCCAAGTGACAGCGAATCAGCCCCAGCATTTT. Protein: CASSQVTANQPQHF.

In its sample, this clonotype was seen many times. The rearrangement uses TRBV11-1 and TRBJ2-5; 7 positions match TRBD1. CDR1 SGHAT and CDR2 FQDESV come from the germline V gene (reference sequence). CDR3 size: 13 residues. V lost 6 bases and J lost 5; bases outside the gene matches: 6. The CDR3 spells CASSQGVRETQYF. The CDR3 coding sequence is TGTGCCAGCAGTCAGGGGGTCCGGGAGACCCAGTACTTC.

V gene TRBV19 combines with J gene TRBJ2-1, with D unresolved. The germline V and J ends were trimmed by 9 bases and 4 bases, with 19 bases remaining between them. The CDR3 runs 15 residues. The V gene's germline CDR1 is LNHDA and CDR2 SQIVND (reference sequence). The CDR3 nucleotides are TGTGCCAGCCGCGATCGCCGTTCTAGGTACAATGAGCAGTTCTTC. It encodes CASRDRRSRYNEQFF.

This clonotype was counted many times. V usage is TRBV2 and J usage is TRBJ2-7, with D unclear. V was pared by 6 bases and J by 3 bases, with 9 bases between. The CDR3 runs to 12 residues. Germline V gene data show CDR1 as SNHLY and CDR2 as FYNNEI. The CDR3 DNA reads TGTGCCAGCAGGAGTAGCAGCTACGAGCAGTACTTC. This encodes CASRSSSYEQYF.

This clonotype is a singleton in its sample. The rearrangement links TRBV9 to TRBJ1-6; the D is unclear. Trimming cost V 0 bases and J 5 bases, with 3 bases left between them. This CDR3 comprises 13 residues. Germline CDR1 is SGDLS and CDR2 is YYNGEE. The CDR3 protein is CASSVVDNSPLHF. The CDR3 nucleotides are TGTGCCAGCAGCGTAGTGGATAATTCACCCCTCCACTTT.

This clonotype was counted at least ten times. V gene TRBV28 combines with J gene TRBJ1-2; D is possibly TRBD1 (5 bases). V was cut by 1 base and J by 2 bases, with 11 bases left in between. The CDR3 has 15 residues. CDR1 is MDHEN, CDR2 SYDVKM, per germline. In nucleotides, the CDR3 is TGTGCCAGCAGTTTATCCCAGGGCTGGAACTATGGCTACACCTTC. Its translation is CASSLSQGWNYGYTF.

The CDR3 region is CASSLSSFNYGYTF. The CDR3 DNA reads as TGTGCCAGCAGCTTGTCGAGCTTTAACTATGGCTACACCTTC. The chain combines TRBV5-5 with TRBJ1-2, with D hard to call. The V end was cut by 1 base, the J end by 1 base, with 8 bases between. CDR1 is SGHKS, CDR2 YYEKEE, per germline (reference sequence). This CDR3 has 14 amino acids.

This clonotype was seen more than once but under ten times. The chain joins TRBV7-9 to TRBJ2-7, with TRBD2 matching over 9 bases. The CDR3 extends over 16 amino acids. J gave up 6 bases and V 1 base, and 10 bases lay outside the gene matches. Germline assignment: CDR1 SEHNR and CDR2 FQNEAQ (reference sequence). The CDR3 is CASSLDAAAGGLEQYF. CDR3 nucleotides: TGTGCCAGCAGCTTAGATGCCGCTGCGGGGGGGCTCGAGCAGTACTTC.

This clonotype was counted many times. The V call is TRBV6-2 or TRBV6-3, the J call TRBJ2-7, with D possibly matching TRBD2 (6 bases). This CDR3 is built from 13 residues. The V gene's germline CDR1 is MNHEY and CDR2 SVGEGT. Trimming shortened V by 5 bases and J by 6 bases, and 14 bases separated the two germline ends. As DNA, the CDR3 is TGTGCCAGCAGTCCCGGGACTCTCGGCGAGCAGTACTTC. Residues: CASSPGTLGEQYF.

This clonotype was seen repeatedly, ten times or more. CDR3 region: CASSFGPYSNQPQHF. For the CDR3, the DNA is TGTGCCAGCAGCTTTGGACCGTATAGCAATCAGCCCCAGCATTTT. J is TRBJ1-5 and V is TRBV7-2, with D unclear. Germline values: CDR1 SGHTA, CDR2 FQGNSA. CDR3 length: 15 amino acids. V lost 3 bases and J lost 0, with 9 bases in between. Combining the CDR3 with reference TRBV7-2 and TRBJ1-5 gives the whole variable domain GAGVSQSPSNKVTEKGKDVELRCDPISGHTALYWYRQSLGQGLEFLIYFQGNSAPDKSGLPSDRFSAERTGGSVSTLTIQRTQQEDSAVYLCASSFGPYSNQPQHFGDGTRLSIL.

This clonotype is a singleton in its sample. The chain has TRBV10-1 and TRBJ1-5; weak D call: TRBD1 (6 bases). CDR1 WNHNN and CDR2 SYGVQD come from the germline V gene (reference sequence). Between the trimmed V and J ends, which lost 5 bases and 5 bases, there was a span of 16 bases. The CDR3 has 15 residues. The CDR3: CASSRRQVPHQPQHF. In nucleotides, the CDR3 is TGCGCCAGCAGTCGCCGACAGGTCCCACATCAGCCCCAGCATTTT.

This clonotype was recorded at least ten times. The genes are TRBV2 and TRBJ1-5, with D tentatively TRBD1 (5 bases). V lost 5 bases to trimming and J lost 11 bases, with 13 bases between them. Germline V gene sequence: CDR1 SNHLY, CDR2 FYNNEI. The CDR3 consists of 12 residues. The CDR3 nucleotides read TGTGCCAGCAGTCCCAGTCCGGGGGCCCAGCATTTT. Encoded protein: CASSPSPGAQHF.

Remarks on this clonotype: A single base separates this from a much larger clone, so it may be a read error. V gene TRBV5-1 combines with J gene TRBJ2-7; TRBD2 aligns across 11 bases. V lost 7 bases to trimming and J lost 7 bases; unmatched junction nucleotides: 10. Germline V CDR1 and CDR2: SGHRS, YFSETQ. The CDR3 length is 14 residues. CDR3 sequence: CASSTLAGVGEQYF. For the CDR3, the DNA is TGCGCCAGCTCCACACTAGCGGGGGTCGGTGAGCAGTACTTC.

A single count supports this clonotype. The chain uses TRBV9 and TRBJ2-3; 13 positions agree with TRBD2. Looked up from germline, CDR1 is SGDLS and CDR2 is YYNGEE. J was trimmed by 2 bases and V by 3 bases; bases with no gene match: 6. The CDR3 runs 17 residues. CDR3 sequence (DNA): TGTGCCAGCAGCGCGAGGGGACTAGCGGGGAACACAGATACGCAGTATTTT. This sequence encodes CASSARGLAGNTDTQYF.

This clonotype was seen repeatedly, ten times or more. The chain couples TRBV7-9 to TRBJ2-1; no clear D. This CDR3 spans 15 amino acids. The V and J ends lost 5 bases and 0 bases respectively, with 11 bases between them. Germline values: CDR1 SEHNR, CDR2 FQNEAQ (reference sequence). This chain's CDR3 is CASSPPTSSYNEQFF. For the CDR3, the DNA is TGTGCCAGCAGCCCTCCAACCAGCTCCTACAATGAGCAGTTCTTC.

The rearrangement uses TRBV28 and TRBJ2-1; the D is unclear. Germline V gene sequence: CDR1 MDHEN, CDR2 SYDVKM. The CDR3 is 12 amino acids. The V and J ends lost 6 bases and 7 bases respectively, with 10 bases between them. CDR3 sequence (DNA): TGTGCCAGCAGCTCTACTTTGAATGAGCAGTTCTTC. Its protein product is CASSSTLNEQFF.

As concerns this clonotype: A much larger clone differs by one base, so this may be a read error. The chain couples TRBV7-2 to TRBJ1-5; 12 nucleotides align to TRBD1. CDR1 is SGHTA, CDR2 FQGNSA, per germline. The CDR3 has 17 residues. CDR3 residues: CASSSRGGTGGNRPQHF. The CDR3 region has the DNA TGTGCCAGCAGCTCAAGAGGGGGGACAGGGGGCAATCGGCCCCAGCATTTT.

As for this clonotype: The germline gene is not matched at one end of the junction; a read error may be the cause. The rearrangement links TRBV30 to TRBJ1-4; D remains unclear. CDR1 and CDR2 (germline): GTSNPN, SVGIG (reference sequence). This CDR3 is built from 13 residues. CDR3 in DNA: TGTGCCTGGAGTAGGGCCCGTGGTGAAAAACTGCTTTTT. Translated, it gives CAWSRARGEKLLF.

This sequence joins TRBV6-4 and TRBJ2-1; D is perhaps TRBD1 or TRBD2 (5 bases each). Looked up from germline, CDR1 is MRHNA and CDR2 is SNTAGT. V was clipped by 3 bases and J by 0 bases, with 15 bases between them. The CDR3 extends over 17 amino acids. The CDR3 spells CASSENRGRRSYNEQFF. Here the CDR3 DNA reads TGTGCCAGCAGTGAAAATAGGGGACGGCGCTCCTACAATGAGCAGTTCTTC.

This clonotype was observed many times. The rearrangement links TRBV30 to TRBJ2-5; the D gene is possibly TRBD2 (7 bases). With 0 bases removed from V and 4 bases from J, the gap between germline ends came to 12 bases. The V gene's germline CDR1 is GTSNPN and CDR2 SVGIG (reference sequence). This CDR3 is 14 amino acids long. Written as DNA, the CDR3 is TGTGCCTGGAGTGTAACCGGGGGGCCAGAGACCCAGTACTTC. As protein: CAWSVTGGPETQYF.

Ten or more counts support this clonotype. This rearrangement joins TRBV7-9 to TRBJ2-3; 13 nucleotides align to TRBD2. Germline CDR1 and CDR2: SEHNR and FQNEAQ (reference sequence). This CDR3 comprises 16 residues. With 4 bases clipped from V and 5 bases from J, the junction kept 6 bases outside the gene matches. In DNA, the CDR3 is TGTGCCAGCAGCTCGGGACTAGCGGGGAACCGAGATACGCAGTATTTT. This sequence encodes CASSSGLAGNRDTQYF.

This clonotype was recorded a few times. The chain combines TRBV13 with TRBJ2-3; 12 bases map to TRBD2. V gave up 4 bases and J gave up 6 bases; unmatched junction bases: 5. The CDR3 length is 15 residues. CDR1 PRHDT and CDR2 FYEKMQ come from the germline V gene (reference sequence). This CDR3 reads CASSSGTSGPDTQYF. CDR3 DNA: TGTGCCAGCAGCTCCGGGACTAGCGGGCCGGATACGCAGTATTTT. Based on the CDR3 plus reference TRBV13 and TRBJ2-3, the full variable domain is AAGVIQSPRHLIKEKRETATLKCYPIPRHDTVYWYQQGPGQDPQFLISFYEKMQSDKGSIPDRFSAQQFSDYHSELNMSSLELGDSALYFCASSSGTSGPDTQYFGPGTRLTVL.

This clonotype was found many times. V gene TRBV6-2 or TRBV6-3 combines with J gene TRBJ2-1; D remains unclear. The CDR3 loop spans 15 amino acids. Per germline, CDR1 MNHEY and CDR2 SVGEGT. V lost 5 bases, J lost 2 bases, and 13 bases lay in between. The CDR3 protein is CASSEGSTAYNEQFF. The CDR3 nucleotides read TGTGCCAGCAGTGAAGGTTCAACAGCCTACAATGAGCAGTTCTTC.

This clonotype was observed many times. The V call is TRBV11-3, the J call TRBJ1-1; unclear D gene. The CDR3 consists of 15 residues. Germline CDR1 reads SGHNT; CDR2 reads YENEEA. Trimming took off 6 bases at V and 0 bases at J, with 14 bases between the two ends. CDR3 sequence reads: CASSRGGRMNTEAFF. The CDR3 bases are TGTGCCAGCAGTAGAGGCGGACGGATGAACACTGAAGCTTTCTTT.

This clonotype was counted at least ten times. V and J are TRBV20-1 and TRBJ2-7, with 11 positions matching TRBD1. The CDR3 is 13 amino acids. The germline V gene has CDR1 DFQATT and CDR2 SNEGSKA (reference sequence). The V and J ends lost 7 bases and 6 bases, in that order; junction bases with no gene match: 8. The DNA of the CDR3 is TGCAGTGTGGTTCGGACAGGGGGCGGCGAGCAGTACTTC. Its translation is CSVVRTGGGEQYF.

Ten or more counts support this clonotype. The gene calls are TRBV6-1 and TRBJ2-3; 8 nucleotides align to TRBD2. The junction had 11 bases not matched to a gene; V was cut back by 8 bases and J by 7 bases. This CDR3 has 14 amino acids. CDR1 and CDR2 (germline): MNHNS, SASEGT. DNA of the CDR3: TGTGCCAGCTCGGCGACTAGCGAATTTAATACGCAGTATTTT. Translated: CASSATSEFNTQYF.

This clonotype was found many times. The V gene is TRBV2, the J gene TRBJ2-7; D uncertain. Deletions cut 4 bases from V and 6 bases from J, with 7 bases between. The CDR3 spans 11 residues. Germline assignment: CDR1 SNHLY and CDR2 FYNNEI. The CDR3: CASSVTREQYF. The CDR3 region has the DNA TGTGCCAGCAGTGTAACACGCGAGCAGTACTTC.

This clonotype has only a few counts. The chain joins TRBV5-6 to TRBJ1-5; D remains ambiguous. The CDR3 length is 12 residues. CDR1 and CDR2 from the germline V gene are SGHDT and YYEEEE. Between the trimmed V and J ends, which lost 2 bases and 4 bases, there was a span of 4 bases. The CDR3 DNA is TGTGCCAGCAGCTTCAATAATCAGCCCCAGCATTTT. Translation gives CASSFNNQPQHF.

J is TRBJ1-1 and V is TRBV20-1, with TRBD1 identical over 7 bases. The CDR3 has 12 amino acids. Germline V gene lookup returns CDR1 DFQATT and CDR2 SNEGSKA (reference sequence). The junction had 6 bases not matched to a gene; V was cut back by 6 bases and J by 5 bases. CDR3 amino acids: CSAKTGTTEAFF. CDR3 in DNA: TGCAGTGCGAAGACAGGGACTACTGAAGCTTTCTTT.

This sequence joins TRBV20-1 and TRBJ2-7; a weak D match, TRBD2 (5 bases). The CDR3 extends over 14 amino acids. Germline values: CDR1 DFQATT, CDR2 SNEGSKA (reference sequence). Trimming left V 6 bases short and J 0 bases short, with 15 bases between. The CDR3 spells CSALDRSGSYEQYF. Written as DNA, the CDR3 is TGCAGTGCCCTGGACCGGAGCGGCTCCTACGAGCAGTACTTC.